One and the same sample provided the 31 T cell receptor beta chains below, sequenced in a study of T cell repertoires in cytomegalovirus infection. In TCRdb, the reads were re-called with MiXCR into one record per CDR3 protein. The data contain roughly 630,000 distinct CDR3 sequences, roughly 26% of them singletons. Sequencing was carried out using CD8+ T cells from PBMCs. Source of these receptors: a human donor in good health (CMV status not recorded). Some clones in this sample may be carry-over from other donors' samples.

This clonotype was counted ten times or more. The rearrangement links TRBV20-1 to TRBJ2-7; D is unresolved. Deletions cut 6 bases from V and 0 bases from J, with 12 bases between. This CDR3 spans 13 amino acids. The germline V gene has CDR1 DFQATT and CDR2 SNEGSKA (reference sequence). The DNA of the CDR3 is TGCAGTGCGATTGGGCCTAGCTCCTACGAGCAGTACTTC. Amino acid sequence: CSAIGPSSYEQYF.

In regard to this clonotype: The conserved final phenylalanine or tryptophan is absent from the CDR3, which likely points to a read error. The V and J genes are TRBV28 and TRBJ2-5, with a possible D match to TRBD1 (6 bases). Per germline, CDR1 MDHEN and CDR2 SYDVKM. V was cut by 5 bases and J by 1 base, with 14 bases left in between. The length of the CDR3 is 15 residues. The CDR3 sequence is CASSLLLRGQETQYS. The CDR3, as DNA: TGTGCCAGCAGTCTCCTCCTCAGGGGCCAAGAGACCCAGTACTCC.

This clonotype was counted many times. The rearrangement links TRBV7-8 to TRBJ2-3; 9 positions match TRBD2. V lost 2 bases, J lost 5 bases, and 14 bases stayed unmatched. This CDR3 region has 18 residues. Germline CDR1 is SGHVS and CDR2 is FQNEAQ. CDR3 residues: CASSLTGRGGRALDTQYF. In DNA, the CDR3 is TGTGCCAGCAGCTTAACGGGGCGGGGGGGCCGGGCACTAGATACGCAGTATTTT.

In this sample, this clonotype turned up a few times. A much larger clone differs by one base, so this may be a read error. The V and J genes are TRBV7-2 and TRBJ2-4, with D unclear. The CDR3 totals 13 residues. Trimming shortened V by 4 bases and J by 9 bases, and 13 bases separated the two germline ends. Germline values: CDR1 SGHTA, CDR2 FQGNSA. Written as DNA, the CDR3 is TGTGCCAGCAGCTCCGAATGGGTCCCCATTCAGTACTTC. It encodes CASSSEWVPIQYF.

The chain combines TRBV27 with TRBJ2-1; 7 nucleotides line up with TRBD1. From germline, CDR1 is MNHEY and CDR2 SMNVEV (reference sequence). The length of the CDR3 is 16 residues. After removal of 0 bases from V and 3 bases from J, the junction contained 5 bases not matched to a gene. This chain's CDR3 is CASSLSVGGIYNEQFF. The CDR3 DNA sequence: TGTGCCAGCAGTTTATCGGTAGGGGGCATCTACAATGAGCAGTTCTTC.

This clonotype has a handful of counts. The chain combines TRBV2 with TRBJ2-7; no reliable D call. The CDR3 contains 13 residues. Germline V gene sequence: CDR1 SNHLY, CDR2 FYNNEI. V was pared by 2 bases and J by 4 bases, with 9 bases between. This CDR3 reads CASSELALYEQYV. Here the CDR3 DNA reads TGTGCCAGCAGTGAACTCGCGCTATACGAGCAGTACGTC.

Remarks on this clonotype: A much larger clone sits a single nucleotide away, making a read error possible. The V and J genes are TRBV4-3 and TRBJ2-1; D remains unclear. The CDR3 spans 14 residues. Looked up from germline, CDR1 is LGHNA and CDR2 is YSLEER. The CDR3 DNA sequence: TGCGCCAACAGCAAAACCCCAGACTACAATGAGCAGTTCTTC. Translated, it gives CANSKTPDYNEQFF.

This clonotype occurred many times. This rearrangement joins TRBV7-9 to TRBJ1-4; no clear D gene. This CDR3 comprises 12 residues. Germline values: CDR1 SEHNR, CDR2 FQNEAQ (reference sequence). The V and J ends lost 5 bases and 7 bases respectively, with 8 bases between them. CDR3 sequence (DNA): TGTGCCAGCAGCCCCTCCGCTGAAAAACTGTTTTTT. Translating it yields CASSPSAEKLFF. Full variable domain (remainder filled in from reference TRBV7-9 and TRBJ1-4): DTGVSQNPRHKITKRGQNVTFRCDPISEHNRLYWYRQTLGQGPEFLTYFQNEAQLEKSRLLSDRFSAERPKGSFSTLEIQRTEQGDSAMYLCASSPSAEKLFFGSGTQLSVL.

The V and J genes are TRBV12-3 or TRBV12-4 and TRBJ2-2, with D tentatively TRBD2 (5 bases). This CDR3 has 17 residues. V was trimmed by 6 bases and J by 3 bases, leaving 20 bases between them. The CDR3 loop is CASSQFGVAEYTGELFF. The CDR3 DNA reads as TGTGCCAGCAGCCAATTCGGGGTAGCTGAGTACACCGGGGAGCTGTTTTTT.

This clonotype was seen at least ten times. The V gene is TRBV10-3, the J gene TRBJ2-5; 11 nucleotides match TRBD2. The CDR3 consists of 15 residues. CDR1 and CDR2 (germline): ENHRY, SYGVKD. The V segment lost 6 bases and the J segment 5 bases; nucleotides outside the gene matches: 8. The chain's CDR3 is CAIRASGGQLETQYF. The CDR3 DNA sequence: TGTGCCATCAGGGCTAGCGGGGGGCAATTGGAGACCCAGTACTTC.

This clonotype has ten or more counts. The chain has TRBV7-2 and TRBJ2-7; 11 bases are a match to TRBD2. The germline V gene has CDR1 SGHTA and CDR2 FQGNSA. CDR3 length: 15 amino acids. Trimming took 5 bases from V and 3 from J; bases not matched to a gene: 6. CDR3 coding DNA: TGTGCCAGCAGCGCGACTAGCGGGGTCAACTACGAGCAGTACGTC. Protein product: CASSATSGVNYEQYV.

The V and J genes are TRBV14 and TRBJ2-7, with TRBD1 identical over 7 bases. J lost 3 bases, V lost 3 bases, and 8 bases had no gene match. The CDR3 covers 15 residues. CDR1 is SGHDN, CDR2 FVKESK, per germline. CDR3 bases: TGTGCCAGCAGCCAGGGACAGACTCTGGTCTACGAGCAGTACTTC. As protein: CASSQGQTLVYEQYF.

This clonotype was seen repeatedly, ten times or more. The V call is TRBV7-2, the J call TRBJ2-5, with D possibly matching TRBD2 (7 bases). V was clipped by 3 bases and J by 5 bases, with 19 bases between them. The CDR3 has 16 residues. Germline assignment: CDR1 SGHTA and CDR2 FQGNSA. DNA of the CDR3: TGTGCCAGCAGCTTTTTTACGGGGGGCGGAGGGGAGACCCAGTACTTC. Amino acids: CASSFFTGGGGETQYF.

The chain carries TRBV7-9 and TRBJ2-3, with TRBD1 matching 7 bases. Germline V lookup: CDR1 SEHNR, CDR2 FQNEAQ (reference sequence). This CDR3 is built from 14 residues. The junction had 6 bases not matched to a gene; V was cut back by 5 bases and J by 4 bases. For the CDR3, the DNA is TGTGCCAGCAGCACTTCGACAGGGCCAGATACGCAGTATTTT. Protein product: CASSTSTGPDTQYF. The full variable domain, with the rest looked up from reference TRBV7-9 and TRBJ2-3, is DTGVSQNPRHKITKRGQNVTFRCDPISEHNRLYWYRQTLGQGPEFLTYFQNEAQLEKSRLLSDRFSAERPKGSFSTLEIQRTEQGDSAMYLCASSTSTGPDTQYFGPGTRLTVL.

The chain recombines TRBV5-5 with TRBJ2-2, with 9 bases matching TRBD1. Germline V gene data show CDR1 as SGHKS and CDR2 as YYEKEE (reference sequence). The CDR3 spans 13 residues. J gave up 4 bases and V 9 bases, and 4 bases lay outside the gene matches. The CDR3 DNA is TGTGCCACCGGGACAGGGCCCACCGGGGAGCTGTTTTTT. Its protein is CATGTGPTGELFF. Full variable domain (missing parts from reference TRBV5-5 and TRBJ2-2): DAGVTQSPTHLIKTRGQQVTLRCSPISGHKSVSWYQQVLGQGPQFIFQYYEKEERGRGNFPDRFSARQFPNYSSELNVNALLLGDSALYLCATGTGPTGELFFGEGSRLTVL.

This clonotype was detected ten times or more. This sequence joins TRBV7-9 and TRBJ1-5; a weak D match, TRBD1 (5 bases). The germline CDR1 and CDR2 sequences are SEHNR and FQNEAQ (reference sequence). This CDR3 comprises 16 residues. V lost 5 bases and J 1 base, leaving 15 bases between the germline ends. CDR3 sequence: CASSPPTGVSNQPQHF. The CDR3 DNA is TGTGCCAGCAGCCCCCCCACAGGAGTCAGCAATCAGCCCCAGCATTTT.

This clonotype has a handful of counts. As DNA, the CDR3 is TGTGCCAGCAGCCAAGAAGGCGGGGGGGCCTGGGAGACCCAGTACTTC. This codes for CASSQEGGGAWETQYF. The chain is built from TRBV4-2 and TRBJ2-5; 9 bases are a match to TRBD2. The CDR3 is 16 residues long. The ends lost 0 bases at V and 5 bases at J; junction bases unmatched: 7. Germline CDR1 is LGHNA and CDR2 is YNFKEQ.

The rearrangement links TRBV5-1 to TRBJ1-1, with 8 bases aligning to TRBD1. Germline CDR1 SGHRS, CDR2 YFSETQ. J was trimmed by 1 base and V by 4 bases; bases with no gene match: 6. The CDR3 is made up of 15 amino acids. The CDR3 nucleotides are TGCGCCAGCAGCGCTTCAGGGGGCACGAACACTGAAGCTTTCTTT. This gives the protein CASSASGGTNTEAFF.

About this clonotype itself: A read error may account for a junction end that differs from germline. V gene TRBV4-1 combines with J gene TRBJ2-5; D is tentatively TRBD1 or TRBD2 (5 bases each). Germline loops: CDR1 MGHRA, CDR2 YSYEKL. The CDR3 spans 14 residues. CDR3 in amino acids: CASSQEGPQEIQYF. CDR3 DNA sequence: TGCGCCAGCAGCCAAGAGGGACCCCAAGAGATCCAGTACTTC.

This clonotype was observed many times. V gene TRBV12-3 or TRBV12-4 combines with J gene TRBJ2-1; D is undetermined. V lost 7 bases, J lost 6 bases, and 7 bases lay in between. There are 11 residues in the CDR3. The CDR3: CASTDRNEQFF. DNA of the CDR3: TGTGCCAGCACCGACCGCAATGAGCAGTTCTTC.

The chain employs TRBV7-9 and TRBJ1-4; D ambiguous. The ends were cut back, 5 bases at V and 3 bases at J, with 7 bases in the middle. Germline lookup yields CDR1 SEHNR and CDR2 FQNEAQ (reference sequence). The CDR3 loop spans 13 amino acids. The CDR3 nucleotides read TGTGCCAGCAGCCCCCGGCCTAATGAAAAACTGTTTTTT. This codes for CASSPRPNEKLFF.

The V gene is TRBV27, the J gene TRBJ1-5; TRBD1 agrees at 10 bases. After removal of 3 bases from V and 6 bases from J, the junction contained 2 bases not matched to a gene. CDR1 is MNHEY and CDR2 is SMNVEV in the germline V gene (reference sequence). The CDR3 contains 14 residues. The DNA of the CDR3 is TGTGCCAGCAGTTTCCGGGACAGGGGTCAGCCCCAGCATTTT. It specifies CASSFRDRGQPQHF.

The chain is built from TRBV10-3 and TRBJ2-7, with 7 positions matching TRBD1. The CDR3 contains 14 residues. CDR1 and CDR2 from the germline V gene are ENHRY and SYGVKD. The V and J ends lost 10 bases and 4 bases, in that order; junction bases with no gene match: 13. The CDR3 protein is CATVTGDLEYEQYF. CDR3 DNA: TGTGCCACCGTCACAGGGGACCTTGAGTACGAGCAGTACTTC.

The chain combines TRBV18 with TRBJ2-7; D gene unclear. CDR1 and CDR2 (germline): KGHSH, LQKENI. This CDR3 contains 15 residues. V was clipped by 2 bases and J by 2 bases, with 13 bases between them. The CDR3 spells CASSPYGSPTYEQYV. CDR3 coding DNA: TGTGCCAGCTCACCATACGGGTCCCCCACCTACGAGCAGTACGTC.

This clonotype was recorded a few times. The chain carries TRBV29-1 and TRBJ1-2, with 7 bases lining up with TRBD1. The trim removed 5 bases at V and 6 bases at J, leaving 9 bases unmatched. CDR3 size: 13 residues. Germline loops: CDR1 SQVTM, CDR2 ANQGSEA. The DNA for the CDR3 is TGCAGCGTTCTCCCAGGGGGGGCCAATGGCTACACCTTC. This encodes CSVLPGGANGYTF.

This rearrangement joins TRBV11-2 to TRBJ2-2; a weak D match, TRBD1 (5 bases). The CDR3 is made up of 16 amino acids. CDR1 SGHAT and CDR2 FQNNGV come from the germline V gene. The V end lost 2 bases, the J end lost 0 bases, and 10 bases lay between the germline ends. CDR3 protein: CASSLWGSPNTGELFF. In DNA, the CDR3 is TGTGCCAGCAGCTTATGGGGCAGCCCGAACACCGGGGAGCTGTTTTTT.

The V call is TRBV7-9, the J call TRBJ1-1; maybe TRBD1 (6 bases). Germline V CDR1 and CDR2: SEHNR, FQNEAQ (reference sequence). V was shortened by 4 bases and J by 5 bases, with 14 bases between the two germline ends. The CDR3 has 14 amino acids. CDR3 coding DNA: TGTGCCAGCAGCTCCACACAGGGTGGGACTGAAGCTTTCTTT. It translates to CASSSTQGGTEAFF.

This clonotype was observed a handful of times. The rearrangement uses TRBV6-2 or TRBV6-3 and TRBJ2-1; the D gene could be TRBD1 or TRBD2 (6 bases each). Germline lookup yields CDR1 MNHEY and CDR2 SVGEGT. V lost 1 base and J 7 bases, leaving 14 bases between the germline ends. The CDR3 is 15 amino acids. CDR3: CASSYLGGLRNEQFF. The CDR3 DNA is TGTGCCAGCAGTTACTTGGGGGGCCTGCGAAATGAGCAGTTCTTC.

There are a few counts of this clonotype. The chain links TRBV28 to TRBJ1-4; the match to TRBD1 covers 7 bases. This CDR3 spans 16 amino acids. Per germline, CDR1 MDHEN and CDR2 SYDVKM. V lost 5 bases and J lost 5; bases outside the gene matches: 11. CDR3 DNA: TGTGCCAGCAGTCGCCCGCCGGGACAGAGGAATGAAAAACTGTTTTTT. It codes for CASSRPPGQRNEKLFF. The variable domain in full, with the rest retrieved from reference TRBV28 and TRBJ1-4, is DVKVTQSSRYLVKRTGEKVFLECVQDMDHENMFWYRQDPGLGLRLIYFSYDVKMKEKGDIPEGYSVSREKKERFSLILESASTNQTSMYLCASSRPPGQRNEKLFFGSGTQLSVL.

This clonotype was counted between two and nine times. The rearrangement links TRBV2 to TRBJ1-4; no firm D call. The length of the CDR3 is 10 residues. Trimming removed 10 bases from V and 7 bases from J, with 7 bases in between. CDR1 is SNHLY, CDR2 FYNNEI, per germline. CDR3 bases: TGTGCCACTAGTGGTGAAAAACTGTTTTTT. Protein: CATSGEKLFF.

In its sample, this clonotype was seen once. This chain joins TRBV7-9 and TRBJ1-1; TRBD1 is a possible D gene (5 bases). The germline gives CDR1 SEHNR, CDR2 FQNEAQ (reference sequence). This CDR3 is built from 15 residues. V lost 5 bases and J 2 bases, leaving 15 bases between the germline ends. The CDR3 DNA reads TGTGCCAGCAGCAATTTGACAGCCCTAAACACTGAAGCTTTCTTT. It encodes CASSNLTALNTEAFF.